Below, 10 T cell receptor beta chains from the same sample are listed, as sequenced in a study of beta chain features in type 1 diabetes. The antigens these receptors bind are not known. Since all of the isolated RNA was reverse transcribed, expressed TCRB transcripts were what got sequenced. The data were produced by immunoSEQ multiplex PCR, yet TCRdb's version contains in-frame clones alone and is incomplete. The profile covers roughly 47,000 clones, with approximately 40% appearing a single time and roughly 0.13% taken by the ten largest. Regarding the study as a whole: Significant though moderate, a shortening of TCRB CDR3s appeared in all four CD4+ subsets of Type 1 diabetes patients.

The sequencing sample was made of stem cell memory CD4+ T cells from blood. These receptors all come from a man aged 25-40 years with type 1 diabetes.

This clone was seen a handful of times. The V call is TRBV5-6, the J call TRBJ1-1, with a weak D call TRBD1 (5 bases). The ends were cut back, 4 bases at V and 6 bases at J, with 13 bases in the middle. Germline CDR1 and CDR2: SGHDT and YYEEEE. The CDR3 contains 13 residues. CDR3 amino acids: CASSLGGVAEAFF. The CDR3 coding sequence is TGTGCCAGCAGCCTGGGGGGGGTCGCTGAAGCTTTCTTT.

The rearrangement joins TRBV21-1 to TRBJ2-7; TRBD2, as called in the table, went unchecked against the DNA. TRBV21-1 corresponds to a pseudogene. CDR3 size: 12 residues. DNA for the CDR3: TGTGCCAGCAGCAAAACTCTAGAGGAGCAGTACTTC. Translated: CASSKTLEEQYF.

This clone was picked up a small number of times. The chain employs TRBV27 and TRBJ2-7; 9 nucleotides align to TRBD2. V shed 2 bases and J 2 bases; nucleotides not matched to a gene: 10. Per germline, CDR1 MNHEY and CDR2 SMNVEV (reference sequence). There are 17 residues in the CDR3. The CDR3 DNA reads TGTGCCAGCAGTTTAAATTTCCGGCTAGCGGGAACCTACGAGCAGTACTTC. Protein sequence: CASSLNFRLAGTYEQYF.

The V and J genes are TRBV27 and TRBJ2-1; maybe TRBD2 (6 bases). Germline V gene lookup returns CDR1 MNHEY and CDR2 SMNVEV (reference sequence). V lost 10 bases and J 0 bases, leaving 16 bases between the germline ends. This CDR3 is 15 amino acids long. For the CDR3, the DNA is TGTGCCACTAGCGAACACTTTCACTCCTACAATGAGCAGTTCTTC. As protein: CATSEHFHSYNEQFF.

The chain joins TRBV27 to TRBJ1-5, with 10 bases aligning to TRBD1. Germline assignment: CDR1 MNHEY and CDR2 SMNVEV (reference sequence). This CDR3 is built from 14 residues. After removal of 7 bases from V and 4 bases from J, the junction contained 4 bases not matched to a gene. The CDR3 protein is CASTGTGENQPQHF. The CDR3 DNA sequence: TGTGCCAGCACCGGGACAGGGGAAAATCAGCCCCAGCATTTT.

The chain carries TRBV5-1 and TRBJ2-7, with 13 bases lining up with TRBD2. The CDR3 has 17 amino acids. V lost 0 bases and J lost 7; bases outside the gene matches: 10. Germline-derived CDR1 and CDR2 are SGHRS and YFSETQ. The CDR3: CASSLAAGLAGFNEQYF. The DNA for the CDR3 is TGCGCCAGCAGCTTGGCCGCGGGACTAGCGGGGTTTAATGAGCAGTACTTC.

This clone was seen a handful of times. V and J are TRBV19 and TRBJ1-5; D not certain. The CDR3 loop spans 16 amino acids. V lost 7 bases and J 3 bases, leaving 19 bases between the germline ends. Looked up from germline, CDR1 is LNHDA and CDR2 is SQIVND (reference sequence). The CDR3 loop is CASTFRPGGDNQPQHF. CDR3 nucleotide sequence: TGTGCCAGTACTTTCAGGCCCGGTGGTGACAATCAGCCCCAGCATTTT.

This clone was seen a single time. The gene calls are TRBV6-1 and TRBJ1-1, with D maybe TRBD1 (6 bases). In germline, CDR1 is MNHNS, CDR2 SASEGT. There are 14 residues in the CDR3. V was shortened by 6 bases and J by 1 base, with 12 bases between the two germline ends. The CDR3 coding sequence is TGTGCCAGCAGATACAGGGCTGAGAACACTGAAGCTTTCTTT. Its translation: CASRYRAENTEAFF.

The CDR3 nucleotides read TGTGCCAGCAGCGGACAGGGAATCTATGGCTACACCTTC. This translates into CASSGQGIYGYTF. The chain links TRBV2 to TRBJ1-2; TRBD1 aligns across 8 bases. Germline V gene lookup returns CDR1 SNHLY and CDR2 FYNNEI. Trimming cost V 6 bases and J 4 bases; bases outside gene matches: 4. This CDR3 comprises 13 residues.

The gene calls are TRBV6-5 and TRBJ1-2, with TRBD1 matching over 10 bases. V trimming: 4 bases; J trimming: 7 bases; junction bases outside the gene matches: 6. The CDR3 extends over 14 amino acids. The germline gives CDR1 MNHEY, CDR2 SVGAGI. This CDR3 reads CASSWDRGGTGYTF. CDR3 nucleotide sequence: TGTGCCAGCAGTTGGGACAGGGGAGGTACTGGCTACACCTTC.